Reported below is one T cell receptor (beta chain). The authors' processing: Amplification with reference gene primers provided the estimates of nucleated cell counts. Method: immunoSEQ multiplex PCR; TCRdb's copy keeps in-frame clones and lacks some. The V and J calls and clone size come from that table; D and trimming were worked out from the DNA. The sample contains about 300,000 clones, 75% to 95% of which appear only once. The data were taken from a study of blood T cell repertoires in COVID-19. Study-wide context: The United States, Italy and Spain were the sources of the acute and convalescent COVID-19 samples. The cDNA or gDNA used as material had been derived from T cells, B-cell-depleted T cells, or PBMCs.

Trimming took 5 bases from V and 3 from J; bases not matched to a gene: 9. The CDR3 contains 15 residues. CDR1 is SNHLY and CDR2 is FYNNEI in the germline V gene. Followed over time, Seattle patients had been enrolled while infection was active. The specimen was peripheral blood. This receptor was identified in a woman in her twenties or thirties with COVID-19, enrolled during active disease. The genes are TRBV2 and TRBJ2-7; TRBD1 matches 8 bases. The CDR3 nucleotides read TGTGCCAGCAGTCCGACAGGGGATCCCTACTACGAGCAGTACTTC. Its translation is CASSPTGDPYYEQYF.